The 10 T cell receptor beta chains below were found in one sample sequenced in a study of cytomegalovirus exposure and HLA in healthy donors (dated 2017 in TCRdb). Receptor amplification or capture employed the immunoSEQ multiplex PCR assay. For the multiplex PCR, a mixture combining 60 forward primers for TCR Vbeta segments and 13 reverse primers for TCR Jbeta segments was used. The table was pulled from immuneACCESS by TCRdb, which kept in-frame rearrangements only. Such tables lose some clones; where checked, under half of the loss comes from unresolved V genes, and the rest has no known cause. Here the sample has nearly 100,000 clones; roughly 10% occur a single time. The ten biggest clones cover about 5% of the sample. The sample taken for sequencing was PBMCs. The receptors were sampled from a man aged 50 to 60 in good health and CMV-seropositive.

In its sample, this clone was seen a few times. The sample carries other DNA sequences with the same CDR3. The CDR3 DNA reads TGTGCCAGCAGCTCACCTACCGGGACTGTCTCCTACGAGCAGTACTTC. Encoded protein: CASSSPTGTVSYEQYF. The gene calls are TRBV7-9 and TRBJ2-7, with a possible D match to TRBD2 (6 bases). Trimming pared 4 bases from V and 0 bases from J, leaving 16 bases between. Germline V gene sequence: CDR1 SEHNR, CDR2 FQNEAQ (reference sequence). The CDR3 has 16 residues.

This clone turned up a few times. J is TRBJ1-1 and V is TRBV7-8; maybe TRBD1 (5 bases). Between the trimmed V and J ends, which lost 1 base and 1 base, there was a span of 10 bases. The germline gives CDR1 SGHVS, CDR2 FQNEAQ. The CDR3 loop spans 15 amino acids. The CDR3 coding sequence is TGTGCCAGCAGCTTAGACGGGGGAGGGAACACTGAAGCTTTCTTT. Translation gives CASSLDGGGNTEAFF.

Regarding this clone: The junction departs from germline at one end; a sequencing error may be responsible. In nucleotides, the CDR3 is TGTGCTAGCAGCTTCACGACACGCCGCATGAACACTGAAGCTTTCTTT. It is translated as CASSFTTRRMNTEAFF. The chain recombines TRBV7-7 with TRBJ1-1; D is undetermined. From germline, CDR1 is SSHAT and CDR2 FNYEAQ (reference sequence). This CDR3 comprises 16 residues.

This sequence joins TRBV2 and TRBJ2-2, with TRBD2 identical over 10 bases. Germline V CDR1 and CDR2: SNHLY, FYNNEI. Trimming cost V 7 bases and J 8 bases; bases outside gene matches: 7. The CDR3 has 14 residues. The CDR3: CASNELAGMGELFF. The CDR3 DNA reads TGTGCCAGCAACGAACTAGCGGGAATGGGGGAGCTGTTTTTT.

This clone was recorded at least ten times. The CDR3 loop is CASSIRQASGELFF. DNA for the CDR3: TGTGCCAGCAGCATTCGACAGGCCTCCGGGGAGCTGTTTTTT. This chain connects TRBV14 to TRBJ2-2; possibly TRBD1 for D (6 bases). Germline CDR1 is SGHDN and CDR2 is FVKESK. This CDR3 is built from 14 residues. V lost 5 bases to trimming and J lost 6 bases, with 13 bases between them.

CDR3 bases: TGTGCCAGCAGATTACGGACAGGGCTCGATGAGCAGTTCTTC. It encodes CASRLRTGLDEQFF. This rearrangement joins TRBV27 to TRBJ2-1; TRBD1 agrees at 8 bases. Germline-derived CDR1 and CDR2 are MNHEY and SMNVEV (reference sequence). This CDR3 is built from 14 residues. V was clipped by 6 bases and J by 8 bases; unmatched bases: 9.

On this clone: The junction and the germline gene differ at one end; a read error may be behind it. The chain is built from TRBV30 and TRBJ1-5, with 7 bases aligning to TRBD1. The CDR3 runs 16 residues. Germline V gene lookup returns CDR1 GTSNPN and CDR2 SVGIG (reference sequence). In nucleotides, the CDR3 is TGTGCCTGGAGTGTAGAAAGGGGGCCTGGCAATCAGCACCAGCATTTT. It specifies CAWSVERGPGNQHQHF.

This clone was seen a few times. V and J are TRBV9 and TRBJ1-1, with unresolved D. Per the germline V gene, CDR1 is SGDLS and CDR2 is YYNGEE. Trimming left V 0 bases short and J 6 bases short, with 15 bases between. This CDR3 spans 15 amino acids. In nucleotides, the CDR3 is TGTGCCAGCAGCGTAGTTACAGTTTACAAAGCTGAAGCTTTCTTT. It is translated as CASSVVTVYKAEAFF.

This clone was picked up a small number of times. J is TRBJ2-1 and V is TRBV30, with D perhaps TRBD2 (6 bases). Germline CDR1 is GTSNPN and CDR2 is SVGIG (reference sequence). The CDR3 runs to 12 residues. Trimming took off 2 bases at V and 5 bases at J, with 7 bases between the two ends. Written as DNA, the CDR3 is TGTGCCTGGAGTTGGGGGGACAATGAGCAGTTCTTC. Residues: CAWSWGDNEQFF.

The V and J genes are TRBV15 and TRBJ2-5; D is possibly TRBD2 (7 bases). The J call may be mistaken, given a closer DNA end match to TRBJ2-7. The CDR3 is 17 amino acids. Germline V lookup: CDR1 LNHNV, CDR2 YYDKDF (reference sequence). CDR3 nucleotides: TGTGCCACCAGCAGAGGCGGGGGCAGGGGTAGCTCCTACGAGCAGTACTTC. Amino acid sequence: CATSRGGGRGSSYEQYF.